These 13 T cell receptor beta chains share one sample of origin, sequenced in a study of T cell responses to AZD1222 COVID-19 vaccine. Using immunoSEQ multiplex PCR, the repertoire was profiled, and TCRdb retains in-frame clones only, with some absent. Of about 120,000 clones listed, roughly 92% were seen once; the top ten hold roughly 1.5%. The source was peripheral blood, collected 28 days after the second AZD1222 dose. The receptor set was obtained from an adult who received the AZD1222 COVID-19 vaccine.

This chain connects TRBV2 to TRBJ1-1, with 12 bases that match TRBD1. Germline values: CDR1 SNHLY, CDR2 FYNNEI. There are 12 residues in the CDR3. The J segment lost 5 bases and the V segment lost 9 bases, leaving 1 base of the junction unmatched. This chain's CDR3 is CARGQGATEAFF. DNA of the CDR3: TGTGCCAGGGGACAGGGGGCAACTGAAGCTTTCTTT. Full variable domain (remainder filled in from reference TRBV2 and TRBJ1-1): EPEVTQTPSHQVTQMGQEVILRCVPISNHLYFYWYRQILGQKVEFLVSFYNNEISEKSEIFDDQFSVERPDGSNFTLKIRSTKLEDSAMYFCARGQGATEAFFGQGTRLTVV.

This sequence joins TRBV28 and TRBJ1-2; unclear D gene. This CDR3 is 12 amino acids long. Germline CDR1 reads MDHEN; CDR2 reads SYDVKM. The V end lost 6 bases, the J end lost 5 bases, and 10 bases lay between the germline ends. CDR3 sequence reads: CASSPDRYGYTF. As DNA, the CDR3 is TGTGCCAGCAGCCCGGACCGATATGGCTACACCTTC.

This chain uses TRBV3-1 (or the pseudogene TRBV3-2) with TRBJ1-6, with D possibly matching TRBD1 (6 bases). Germline CDR1 and CDR2: LGHDT and YNNKEL (reference sequence). CDR3 length: 16 residues. The V end was cut by 4 bases, the J end by 9 bases, with 19 bases between. The CDR3 nucleotides are TGTGCCAGCAGCCCGTGGGACACCGGGGCAAGTTCACCCCTCCACTTT. Translating gives CASSPWDTGASSPLHF.

The chain employs TRBV7-8 and TRBJ2-7; 10 bases match TRBD2. The junction had 10 bases not matched to a gene; V was cut back by 6 bases and J by 5 bases. The CDR3 runs 15 residues. Germline V gene sequence: CDR1 SGHVS, CDR2 FQNEAQ. DNA for the CDR3: TGTGCCAGCAGTCTTCCGGCTAGCGGGAGTAACGAGCAGTACTTC. This gives the protein CASSLPASGSNEQYF.

This chain links TRBV11-2 with TRBJ2-3; the match to TRBD1 covers 10 bases. The CDR3 is 16 residues long. Germline V lookup: CDR1 SGHAT, CDR2 FQNNGV. J gave up 4 bases and V 4 bases, and 8 bases lay outside the gene matches. The DNA of the CDR3 is TGTGCCAGCAGCTCGCCTCGGACAGGGGGAGCAGATACGCAGTATTTT. Residues: CASSSPRTGGADTQYF.

The gene calls are TRBV11-3 and TRBJ2-7; no firm D call. V was shortened by 1 base and J by 0 bases, with 7 bases between the two germline ends. The CDR3 has 14 residues. Germline values: CDR1 SGHNT, CDR2 YENEEA. The CDR3, as DNA: TGTGCCAGCAGCTTAGGCGTCAGCTCCTACGAGCAGTACTTC. Its translation is CASSLGVSSYEQYF.

This chain joins TRBV24-1 and TRBJ2-1; 8 bases align to TRBD2. The CDR3 is 15 residues long. J gave up 7 bases and V 0 bases, and 4 bases lay outside the gene matches. CDR1 and CDR2 (germline): KGHDR, SFDVKD. CDR3 in amino acids: CATSDLERESNEQFF. CDR3 DNA sequence: TGTGCCACCAGTGATTTGGAGCGGGAGTCAAATGAGCAGTTCTTC.

The gene calls are TRBV19 and TRBJ2-1, with a weak D call TRBD1 (5 bases). V lost 5 bases, J lost 12 bases, and 11 bases lay in between. The CDR3 is made up of 11 amino acids. Germline V lookup: CDR1 LNHDA, CDR2 SQIVND (reference sequence). The CDR3 is CASSHGHTQFF. The CDR3 nucleotides are TGTGCCAGTAGTCACGGACACACGCAGTTCTTC.

V gene TRBV2 combines with J gene TRBJ1-3; D is ambiguous. The CDR3 has 15 amino acids. The germline V gene encodes CDR1 SNHLY and CDR2 FYNNEI. V was pared by 5 bases and J by 1 base, with 12 bases between. As DNA, the CDR3 is TGTGCCAGCAGTAAAGGACTCTTGTCTGGAAACACCATATATTTT. Residues: CASSKGLLSGNTIYF.

The J gene is TRBJ1-2, the V gene TRBV7-9, with TRBD1 identical over 7 bases. The J segment lost 8 bases and the V segment lost 2 bases, leaving 20 bases of the junction unmatched. The length of the CDR3 is 18 residues. CDR1 and CDR2 (germline): SEHNR, FQNEAQ (reference sequence). The CDR3 spells CASSLRTSSYRGRRGYTF. CDR3 coding DNA: TGTGCCAGCAGCTTACGAACTTCCTCCTACAGGGGAAGAAGAGGCTACACCTTC.

In nucleotides, the CDR3 is TGTGCCAGCAGTTTACCGCCGAGGGAAAAGGACTATGGCTACACCTTC. Its protein is CASSLPPREKDYGYTF. The J gene is TRBJ1-2, the V gene TRBV27, with unresolved D. The germline CDR1 and CDR2 sequences are MNHEY and SMNVEV (reference sequence). The V and J ends lost 2 bases and 3 bases respectively, with 16 bases between them. This CDR3 contains 16 residues.

V is TRBV28 and J is TRBJ1-2; 9 nucleotides align to TRBD1. V was clipped by 7 bases and J by 5 bases; unmatched bases: 2. The CDR3 totals 12 residues. CDR1 is MDHEN, CDR2 SYDVKM, per germline. The CDR3 DNA follows: TGTGCCAGCAAAGACAGGGGGTATGGCTACACCTTC. Translation: CASKDRGYGYTF.

The V and J genes are TRBV11-2 and TRBJ1-2, with 7 bases aligning to TRBD1. The CDR3 spans 17 residues. Losses at the gene ends were 3 bases for V and 0 bases for J; bases not matched to a gene: 10. The V gene's germline CDR1 is SGHAT and CDR2 FQNNGV. The CDR3 is CASSFTGQLFPNYGYTF. The CDR3 nucleotides read TGTGCCAGCAGCTTCACGGGACAGCTCTTTCCTAACTATGGCTACACCTTC.